The rows below give T cell receptor beta chains drawn from one sample of a study of blood T cell repertoires in COVID-19. Sequenced by immunoSEQ multiplex PCR; TCRdb stores in-frame clones only, minus some. Of under 300,000 clones listed, 65% to 90% are singletons. Sequencing was performed on peripheral blood. These receptors were collected from a woman of 80 years or more with active or convalescent COVID-19. The CDR3 runs from the conserved cysteine through the conserved F or W. The order of the fields is D gene, J gene, V gene, clone size, CDR3 protein, CDR3 DNA. A D gene is named only where the DNA matches it firmly. The listing skips clone size in some rows; elsewhere it reads once, few, many or a size class.

D: -; J: TRBJ1-2; V: TRBV11-2; size: -; CDR3: CASSSQDSGYTF; DNA: TGTGCCAGCAGCTCCCAAGACAGCGGCTACACCTTC
D: TRBD2; J: TRBJ2-3; V: TRBV30; size: few; CDR3: CAWSPAGSLAEDTQYF; DNA: TGTGCCTGGAGTCCAGCGGGATCGTTGGCGGAAGATACGCAGTATTTT
D: -; J: TRBJ1-5; V: TRBV6-1; size: -; CDR3: CASSESLSNQPQHF; DNA: TGTGCCAGCAGTGAAAGCCTGAGCAATCAGCCCCAGCATTTT
D: TRBD1; J: TRBJ1-2; V: TRBV7-9; size: few; CDR3: CASSSGQGNYGYTF; DNA: TGTGCCAGCAGCTCGGGACAGGGGAACTATGGCTACACCTTC
D: TRBD2; J: TRBJ2-5; V: TRBV29-1; size: -; CDR3: CSVITSGVETQYF; DNA: TGCAGCGTTATTACTAGCGGTGTCGAGACCCAGTACTTC
D: -; J: TRBJ1-1; V: TRBV2; size: few; CDR3: CASSAQGSHTEAFF; DNA: TGTGCCAGCAGTGCTCAGGGGAGCCACACTGAAGCTTTCTTT
D: -; J: TRBJ1-2; V: TRBV7-8; size: -; CDR3: CASSLVAGDGYTF; DNA: TGTGCCAGCAGCTTAGTAGCGGGAGATGGCTACACCTTC
D: TRBD1; J: TRBJ1-4; V: TRBV5-1; size: few; CDR3: CASSRTGPNEKLFF; DNA: TGCGCCAGCAGTAGGACAGGGCCGAATGAAAAACTGTTTTTT
D: -; J: TRBJ1-2; V: TRBV28; size: -; CDR3: CASSFDQGYTF; DNA: TGTGCCAGCAGTTTTGATCAGGGCTACACCTTC
D: TRBD1; J: TRBJ1-3; V: TRBV7-9; size: -; CDR3: CASSPAAGGIGNTIYF; DNA: TGTGCCAGCAGCCCCGCGGCAGGGGGCATTGGAAACACCATATATTTT
D: TRBD1; J: TRBJ1-2; V: TRBV19; size: once; CDR3: CASAEGGGRGYTF; DNA: TGTGCCAGCGCTGAAGGGGGCGGTAGGGGCTACACCTTC
D: -; J: TRBJ2-7; V: TRBV6-5; size: -; CDR3: CASSVTGVGEQYF; DNA: TGTGCCAGCAGCGTGACCGGGGTGGGCGAGCAGTACTTC
D: TRBD1; J: TRBJ1-6; V: TRBV5-1; size: -; CDR3: CASSLADRGNSPLHF; DNA: TGCGCCAGCAGCTTGGCCGACAGGGGTAATTCACCCCTCCACTTT
D: TRBD2; J: TRBJ2-5; V: TRBV5-1; size: -; CDR3: CASSLLNSGGQETQYF; DNA: TGCGCCAGCAGCTTGCTTAATAGCGGGGGTCAAGAGACCCAGTACTTC
D: -; J: TRBJ2-7; V: TRBV5-4; size: -; CDR3: CASSSRGGPYEQYF; DNA: TGTGCCAGCAGCTCGCGGGGCGGACCTTACGAGCAGTACTTC
D: -; J: TRBJ2-3; V: TRBV5-1; size: -; CDR3: CASSLDSRTDTQYF; DNA: TGCGCCAGCAGCTTGGACAGTCGCACAGATACGCAGTATTTT
D: -; J: TRBJ2-1; V: TRBV19; size: -; CDR3: CASSIESGREQFF; DNA: TGTGCCAGTAGTATAGAAAGCGGCAGGGAGCAGTTCTTC
D: TRBD2; J: TRBJ2-3; V: TRBV28; size: -; CDR3: CASSSSGASTDTQYF; DNA: TGTGCCAGCAGTAGTAGCGGGGCTAGCACAGATACGCAGTATTTT
D: -; J: TRBJ2-2; V: TRBV7-6; size: -; CDR3: CASSPLSTGELFF; DNA: TGTGCCAGCAGCCCACTGTCCACCGGGGAGCTGTTTTTT
D: TRBD1; J: TRBJ1-1; V: TRBV10-3; size: -; CDR3: CAISEPKKAGGGEAFF; DNA: TGTGCCATCAGTGAGCCTAAAAAGGCAGGGGGCGGTGAAGCTTTCTTT
D: -; J: TRBJ2-1; V: TRBV24-1; size: -; CDR3: CATSGSGRDSYNEQFF; DNA: TGTGCCACCAGTGGGTCAGGGCGGGACTCCTACAATGAGCAGTTCTTC
D: TRBD1; J: TRBJ1-2; V: TRBV5-4; size: few; CDR3: CASRGQGNMVVYTF; DNA: TGTGCCAGCAGGGGACAGGGAAATATGGTTGTCTACACCTTC
D: -; J: TRBJ2-7; V: TRBV6-5; size: -; CDR3: CASSPRGEGTYEQYF; DNA: TGTGCCAGCAGTCCCCGTGGAGAGGGCACCTACGAGCAGTACTTC
D: -; J: TRBJ2-3; V: TRBV28; size: -; CDR3: CASSPTGKLDTQYF; DNA: TGTGCCAGCAGTCCTACAGGGAAGCTGGATACGCAGTATTTT
D: -; J: TRBJ2-5; V: TRBV24-1; size: -; CDR3: CATSDTGGYQETQYF; DNA: TGTGCCACCAGTGATACGGGGGGCTACCAAGAGACCCAGTACTTC
D: -; J: TRBJ1-6; V: TRBV2; size: once; CDR3: CASSDHREEVPLHF; DNA: TGTGCCAGCAGTGATCACAGGGAAGAGGTTCCCCTCCACTTT
D: TRBD2; J: TRBJ2-3; V: TRBV9; size: -; CDR3: CASGLAGGLGTDTQYF; DNA: TGTGCCAGTGGACTAGCGGGAGGGCTTGGCACAGATACGCAGTATTTT
D: -; J: TRBJ2-1; V: TRBV15; size: few; CDR3: CATSRGRDVWRDYYNEQFF; DNA: TGTGCCACCAGCAGGGGTAGGGATGTATGGCGGGATTACTACAATGAGCAGTTCTTC
D: -; J: TRBJ2-1; V: TRBV6-1; size: -; CDR3: CASSELQGEQFF; DNA: TGTGCCAGCAGTGAACTTCAGGGGGAGCAGTTCTTC
D: -; J: TRBJ1-5; V: TRBV6-1; size: -; CDR3: CASSERLNQPQHF; DNA: TGTGCCAGCAGTGAACGTCTAAATCAGCCCCAGCATTTT
D: TRBD2; J: TRBJ2-7; V: TRBV10-3; size: -; CDR3: CAISGSGGSYEQYF; DNA: TGTGCCATCAGTGGTAGCGGGGGCTCCTACGAGCAGTACTTC
D: -; J: TRBJ2-7; V: TRBV5-1; size: few; CDR3: CASSLGRGSEQYF; DNA: TGCGCCAGCAGCTTGGGTAGGGGCTCCGAGCAGTACTTC
D: -; J: TRBJ1-2; V: TRBV5-1; size: few; CDR3: CASSLHFGAIGTAGRSNYGYTF; DNA: TGCGCCAGCAGCTTGCACTTCGGTGCTATTGGGACTGCGGGAAGATCTAACTATGGCTACACCTTC
D: -; J: TRBJ1-5; V: TRBV19; size: few; CDR3: CASSIGRVDNQPQHF; DNA: TGTGCCAGTAGTATAGGCAGGGTTGACAATCAGCCCCAGCATTTT
D: -; J: TRBJ1-2; V: TRBV19; size: -; CDR3: CASSISAGDYGYTF; DNA: TGTGCCAGTAGTATTTCCGCAGGGGACTATGGCTACACCTTC
D: -; J: TRBJ1-5; V: TRBV10-3; size: -; CDR3: CAISEGAQPQHF; DNA: TGTGCCATCAGTGAAGGGGCTCAGCCCCAGCATTTT
D: TRBD2; J: TRBJ2-7; V: TRBV6-1; size: -; CDR3: CASSESRTSGSSYEQYF; DNA: TGTGCCAGCAGTGAGAGCAGGACTAGCGGGAGCTCCTACGAGCAGTACTTC
D: -; J: TRBJ1-3; V: TRBV7-7; size: -; CDR3: CASSLVVFSGNTIYF; DNA: TGTGCCAGCAGCTTAGTTGTCTTCTCTGGAAACACCATATATTTT
D: TRBD1; J: TRBJ2-2; V: TRBV5-1; size: -; CDR3: CASSAYSGGASTGELFF; DNA: TGCGCCAGCAGCGCCTACTCAGGGGGCGCGAGCACCGGGGAGCTGTTTTTT
D: TRBD1; J: TRBJ2-1; V: TRBV28; size: -; CDR3: CASRLDRPPYNEQFF; DNA: TGTGCCAGCAGACTGGACAGGCCCCCCTACAATGAGCAGTTCTTC
D: TRBD1; J: TRBJ2-3; V: TRBV27; size: -; CDR3: CASSLGQGADTQYF; DNA: TGTGCCAGCAGTTTAGGACAGGGGGCAGATACGCAGTATTTT
D: TRBD1; J: TRBJ2-2; V: TRBV7-9; size: -; CDR3: CASSFRGQGSNTGELFF; DNA: TGTGCCAGCAGCTTCCGGGGACAGGGGTCGAACACCGGGGAGCTGTTTTTT
D: -; J: TRBJ2-7; V: TRBV5-6; size: -; CDR3: CASSPPRGVLNEQYF; DNA: TGTGCCAGCAGCCCCCCCCGCGGGGTTCTAAACGAGCAGTACTTC
D: -; J: TRBJ1-1; V: TRBV7-2; size: -; CDR3: CASSLEAEGEAFF; DNA: TGTGCCAGCAGCTTAGAAGCGGAAGGTGAAGCTTTCTTT
D: TRBD2; J: TRBJ2-1; V: TRBV4-2; size: -; CDR3: CASSQPGLAALNEQFF; DNA: TGTGCCAGCAGCCAGCCGGGACTAGCGGCGCTGAATGAGCAGTTCTTC
D: -; J: TRBJ1-5; V: TRBV2; size: few; CDR3: CASSPDTMNQPQHF; DNA: TGTGCCAGCAGTCCTGACACGATGAATCAGCCCCAGCATTTT
D: -; J: TRBJ1-6; V: TRBV30; size: once; CDR3: CAWSVTSDSPLHF; DNA: TGTGCCTGGAGTGTTACGTCGGATTCACCCCTCCACTTT
D: -; J: TRBJ1-1; V: TRBV5-1; size: -; CDR3: CASRGQPSLNTEAFF; DNA: TGCGCCAGCAGGGGGCAACCTTCCTTGAACACTGAAGCTTTCTTT
D: -; J: TRBJ2-3; V: TRBV19; size: -; CDR3: CASSTLGTGRLTDTQYF; DNA: TGTGCCAGTAGTACCCTTGGGACTGGGAGACTCACAGATACGCAGTATTTT
D: -; J: TRBJ1-6; V: TRBV5-5; size: -; CDR3: CASSLAGGGDSPLHF; DNA: TGTGCCAGCAGCTTGGCCGGCGGGGGCGATTCACCCCTCCACTTT
D: TRBD1; J: TRBJ1-4; V: TRBV6-5; size: once; CDR3: CASSLQGASEKLFF; DNA: TGTGCCAGCAGTTTACAGGGGGCTAGTGAAAAACTGTTTTTT
D: -; J: TRBJ1-1; V: TRBV5-1; size: -; CDR3: CASSLTGGESFFTEAFF; DNA: TGCGCCAGCAGCTTAACAGGAGGGGAAAGCTTCTTCACTGAAGCTTTCTTT
D: TRBD1; J: TRBJ2-7; V: TRBV28; size: -; CDR3: CASSPPGQRTYEQYF; DNA: TGTGCCAGCAGCCCTCCGGGACAGAGGACCTACGAGCAGTACTTC
D: TRBD1; J: TRBJ1-5; V: TRBV19; size: -; CDR3: CASSNTGGNQPQHF; DNA: TGTGCCAGTAGCAACACAGGGGGCAATCAGCCCCAGCATTTT
D: -; J: TRBJ2-7; V: TRBV7-2; size: few; CDR3: CAGSVFGGGPYEQYF; DNA: TGTGCCGGCTCTGTTTTCGGGGGAGGACCCTACGAGCAGTACTTC